These 4 T cell receptor beta chains originate from one sample sequenced in a study of T cell responses to AZD1222 COVID-19 vaccine (dated by TCRdb to the early 2020s). Libraries were prepared through the immunoSEQ multiplex PCR assay. In its TCRdb copy, this immuneACCESS table keeps in-frame sequences only and misses some clones. Where compared with another copy, unresolved V genes explain less than half of these, and the others have no known cause. The sample yields tens of thousands of clones; roughly 90% were counted once. The ten largest account for over 1.2% of the sample. According to the study, the label for this sample's time point signals: about 28 days (+/-7) after the second vaccine dose. The sample was peripheral blood, taken 28 days after the second AZD1222 dose. The receptors were sampled from an adult who received the AZD1222 COVID-19 vaccine.

This chain links TRBV2 with TRBJ1-6; tentative D call: TRBD1 (5 bases). Trimming took off 5 bases at V and 6 bases at J, with 11 bases between the two ends. In germline, CDR1 is SNHLY, CDR2 FYNNEI. This CDR3 is built from 14 residues. CDR3 sequence reads: CASSPGTTNSPLHF. The CDR3 nucleotides read TGTGCCAGCAGTCCCGGGACCACTAATTCACCCCTCCACTTT.

The chain combines TRBV19 with TRBJ1-6; D ambiguous. The CDR3 is made up of 16 amino acids. CDR1 LNHDA and CDR2 SQIVND come from the germline V gene (reference sequence). Trimming pared 2 bases from V and 7 bases from J, leaving 15 bases between. CDR3 sequence: CASSIRFGGSNSPLHF. The CDR3, as DNA: TGTGCCAGTAGTATAAGGTTCGGAGGGTCGAATTCACCCCTCCACTTT.

The V gene is TRBV28, the J gene TRBJ1-5; 8 nucleotides line up with TRBD1. This CDR3 is 15 amino acids long. V was pared by 2 bases and J by 7 bases, with 7 bases of the junction left unmatched. Germline CDR1 and CDR2: MDHEN and SYDVKM. In DNA, the CDR3 is TGTGCCAGCAGTTTAGGACAGGGAGATTACCAGCCCCAGCATTTT. This sequence encodes CASSLGQGDYQPQHF.

The sample holds one count of this clone. J is TRBJ2-2 and V is TRBV7-3, with 8 positions matching TRBD1. CDR3 length: 15 amino acids. Germline V lookup: CDR1 SGHTA, CDR2 FQGTGA. The J segment lost 3 bases and the V segment lost 5 bases, leaving 5 bases of the junction unmatched. In DNA form, the CDR3 reads TGTGCCAGCAGCCTCCAGGGGGCCCACACCGGGGAGCTGTTTTTT. Amino acid sequence: CASSLQGAHTGELFF.